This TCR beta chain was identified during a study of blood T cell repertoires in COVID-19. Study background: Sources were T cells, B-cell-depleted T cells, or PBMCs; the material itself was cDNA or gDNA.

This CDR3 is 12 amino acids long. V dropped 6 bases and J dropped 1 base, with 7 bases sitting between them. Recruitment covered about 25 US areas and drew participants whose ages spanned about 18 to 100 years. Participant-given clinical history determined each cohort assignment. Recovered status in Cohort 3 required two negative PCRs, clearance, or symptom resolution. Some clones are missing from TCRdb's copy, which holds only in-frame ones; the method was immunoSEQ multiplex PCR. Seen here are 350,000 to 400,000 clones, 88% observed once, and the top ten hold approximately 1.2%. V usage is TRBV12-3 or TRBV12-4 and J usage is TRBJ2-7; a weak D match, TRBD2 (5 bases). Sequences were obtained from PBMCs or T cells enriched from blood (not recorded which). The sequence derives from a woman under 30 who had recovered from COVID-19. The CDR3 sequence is CASSWTSYEQYF. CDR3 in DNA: TGTGCCAGCAGCTGGACTTCCTACGAGCAGTACTTC.